The T cell receptor beta chain described here comes from a study of T cell responses to AZD1222 COVID-19 vaccine. Trimming cost V 0 bases and J 4 bases, with 15 bases left between them. This CDR3 contains 16 residues. Germline lookup yields CDR1 SNHLY and CDR2 FYNNEI. The repertoire was sequenced with immunoSEQ multiplex PCR; TCRdb's copy has only in-frame clones and lacks some. The sample includes about 120,000 clones, 80% to 90% seen only once; the top ten take roughly 1.6%. The material was peripheral blood, obtained on day 0 of AZD1222 vaccination. The clonotype was recovered from an adult in good health. The chain employs TRBV2 and TRBJ1-1; D uncertain. CDR3 sequence: CASSEAPVSLATEAFF. CDR3 in DNA: TGTGCCAGCAGTGAAGCCCCCGTTAGCCTCGCCACTGAAGCTTTCTTT.